This entry lists 5 T cell receptor beta chains sequenced from one sample in a study of molecular identifiers for immune sequencing clone quantification. MiXCR was run by TCRdb on the PCR reads, yielding one entry per CDR3 protein. This table holds approximately 93,000 distinct CDR3 sequences, around 25% found once. Sequenced input: naive CD8+ T cells from blood, with Jurkat cell RNA spiked in. Subset denoted: FACS-sorted CD8+CD4-CCR7+CD45RA+ naive T cells. The receptors derive from a human donor in good health. Some libraries in this study had Jurkat cell RNA spiked in.

In the case of this clonotype: A much larger clone sits a single nucleotide away, making a read error possible. The chain employs TRBV11-2 and TRBJ2-1, with 9 nucleotides matching TRBD2. The CDR3 has 15 residues. Germline assignment: CDR1 SGHAT and CDR2 FQNNGV. The DNA for the CDR3 is TGTGCCGGCAGTTCCCTGGCTAGCGGGGACAATGAGCAGTTCTTC. It encodes CAGSSLASGDNEQFF.

Many counts were recorded for this clonotype. The chain carries TRBV7-9 and TRBJ1-1; D is undetermined. Trimming took off 5 bases at V and 3 bases at J, with 13 bases between the two ends. Germline V gives CDR1 SEHNR, CDR2 FQNEAQ (reference sequence). The CDR3 is 14 residues long. The CDR3 DNA sequence: TGTGCCAGCAGCCCCTCTGGCCAGTACACTGAAGCTTTCTTT. It encodes CASSPSGQYTEAFF.

This clonotype turned up a few times. The V call is TRBV15, the J call TRBJ2-7; the match to TRBD2 covers 9 bases. Germline CDR1 and CDR2: LNHNV and YYDKDF (reference sequence). The CDR3 is 14 residues long. The trim removed 5 bases at V and 2 bases at J, leaving 4 bases unmatched. CDR3 in amino acids: CATSEASGAYEQYF. The CDR3 nucleotides read TGTGCCACCAGCGAAGCTAGCGGGGCCTACGAGCAGTACTTC.

This clonotype was picked up many times. The rearrangement links TRBV2 to TRBJ1-3; a weak D match, TRBD1 (5 bases). The V gene's germline CDR1 is SNHLY and CDR2 FYNNEI. Trimming cost V 3 bases and J 2 bases, with 8 bases left between them. This CDR3 comprises 14 residues. The CDR3 region is CASSEWGTGNTIYF. The CDR3 region has the DNA TGTGCCAGCAGTGAGTGGGGGACTGGAAACACCATATATTTT.

This clonotype was counted at least ten times. V and J are TRBV29-1 and TRBJ2-3; TRBD2 might be the D (5 bases). The germline CDR1 and CDR2 sequences are SQVTM and ANQGSEA. CDR3 size: 15 residues. V was pared by 3 bases and J by 0 bases, with 13 bases between. CDR3 in amino acids: CSVEELRTSTDTQYF. CDR3 nucleotides: TGCAGCGTTGAGGAGCTCCGGACTAGCACAGATACGCAGTATTTT.